This TCR beta chain was sequenced during a study of OX40 agonist ivuxolimab in advanced cancers. The CDR3 contains 12 residues. V gave up 7 bases and J gave up 2 bases, with 8 bases separating them. Per the germline V gene, CDR1 is SGHNT and CDR2 is YYREEE (reference sequence). Repertoires were generated with immunoSEQ multiplex PCR, while TCRdb's copy carries only in-frame clones and drops some. The data hold some 50,000 clones, with about 88% observed a single time. This specimen was CD4+ or CD8+ T cells sorted from blood, taken in a trial of the OX40 agonist ivuxolimab. This TCR was recovered from an adult with an advanced solid tumor such as melanoma, head and neck, liver or kidney cancer. This chain links TRBV5-4 with TRBJ2-3, with D possibly being TRBD2 (6 bases). CDR3 DNA sequence: TGTGCCAGCGGCGGGAACACAGATACGCAGTATTTT. Translation: CASGGNTDTQYF.